These T cell receptor beta chains were read from a single sample in a study of blood T cell repertoires in COVID-19. Profiling relied on immunoSEQ multiplex PCR, and the TCRdb table lists in-frame clones only, not all of them. This table holds around 30,000 clones, about 75% found once. The sequenced sample was peripheral blood. Every receptor here comes from a man older than 75 with active or convalescent COVID-19. The conserved cysteine and the conserved F or W are not part of the CDR3 here.

ASSQDRVWSRTGGNIQY | TRBJ2-4 | TRBV4-1
ASSPIYLAGTSPHEQY | TRBJ2-7 | TRBV18
SVATGTGFFNEQF | TRBJ2-1 | TRBV29-1
ASSPSGLALSYEQY | TRBJ2-7 | TRBV4-3
ATSGGRQTQY | TRBJ2-5 | TRBV15
ASSLADRGAGGTQY | TRBJ2-5 | TRBV7-2
ASRYSGNEQY | TRBJ2-7 | TRBV13
SVELAGGGSYEQY | TRBJ2-7 | TRBV29-1
ATCDDRDNSYEQY | TRBJ2-7 | TRBV15
ASSKVATDLNEKLF | TRBJ1-4 | TRBV19
ASSPTGKLYNEQF | TRBJ2-1 | TRBV18
ASSLWGAAIDTQY | TRBJ2-3 | TRBV28
ASSLRTGVSAEAF | TRBJ1-1 | TRBV14
SAPRDTEAF | TRBJ1-1 | TRBV20-1
ASSFGGARNSPLH | TRBJ1-6 | TRBV7-9
ASSLSGSGRFLFGNEQF | TRBJ2-1 | TRBV5-4
ASSEVRDRTDTQY | TRBJ2-3 | TRBV6-1
ASLGTSGRLTRRETQY | TRBJ2-5 | TRBV3-1/TRBV3-2
ASSTRTSGAYNEQF | TRBJ2-1 | TRBV3-1/TRBV3-2
ASSRTSGRRTDTQY | TRBJ2-3 | TRBV28
SASPSGTGTDTQY | TRBJ2-3 | TRBV20-1
ASSQGGQGGTYEQY | TRBJ2-7 | TRBV14
ASSQGEGFSPLH | TRBJ1-6 | TRBV3-1/TRBV3-2